These 9 T cell receptor beta chains came from one sample sequenced in a study of T cell changes during pregnancy in multiple sclerosis. The table came from immunoSEQ multiplex PCR; TCRdb's copy has only in-frame clones and leaves some out. Of tens of thousands of clones listed, 92% are singletons. This specimen was CD4+ T cells from peripheral blood mononuclear cells, taken in the third trimester of pregnancy. The receptors originated from a female donor with multiple sclerosis, enrolled in a pregnancy study.

The rearrangement joins TRBV9 to TRBJ2-1, with 7 bases identical to TRBD1. Germline CDR1 reads SGDLS; CDR2 reads YYNGEE. V shed 0 bases and J 6 bases; nucleotides not matched to a gene: 9. The CDR3 sequence is 16 residues long. CDR3 in DNA: TGTGCCAGCAGCGTAGGCATAGGGGCAGGGGGCAATGAGCAGTTCTTC. Translated, it gives CASSVGIGAGGNEQFF.

This chain connects TRBV23-1 to TRBJ2-7; D remains ambiguous. TRBV23-1 is assigned to the ORF class and has an uncertain function. The CDR3 has 15 residues. Deletions cut 0 bases from V and 2 bases from J, with 11 bases between. The CDR3, as DNA: TGCGCCAGCAGTCAATCGGTCCGCACTACCTACGAGCAGTACTTC. This encodes CASSQSVRTTYEQYF.

This sequence joins TRBV5-5 and TRBJ2-1; the match to TRBD1 covers 10 bases. V dropped 3 bases and J dropped 6; count of bases not matched to a gene: 9. CDR1 and CDR2 from the germline V gene are SGHKS and YYEKEE (reference sequence). The CDR3 is 16 amino acids. In DNA form, the CDR3 reads TGTGCCAGCAGCTCCATAACCGGGACAGGGGTCAATGAGCAGTTCTTC. It codes for CASSSITGTGVNEQFF.

The V gene is TRBV9, the J gene TRBJ2-6; 9 nucleotides align to TRBD2. The germline gives CDR1 SGDLS, CDR2 YYNGEE. V shed 3 bases, J shed 9 bases, and the junction held 4 bases outside the gene matches. The CDR3 has 14 amino acids. CDR3: CASSEAGGINVLTF. As DNA, the CDR3 is TGTGCCAGCAGCGAGGCGGGGGGGATCAACGTCCTGACTTTC. Full variable domain (missing parts from reference TRBV9 and TRBJ2-6): DSGVTQTPKHLITATGQRVTLRCSPRSGDLSVYWYQQSLDQGLQFLIQYYNGEERAKGNILERFSAQQFPDLHSELNLSSLELGDSALYFCASSEAGGINVLTFGAGSRLTVL.

CDR3 sequence: CASSTQDRGLYGYTF. The CDR3 region has the DNA TGTGCCAGCAGCACCCAGGACAGGGGGCTCTATGGCTACACCTTC. The rearrangement links TRBV5-4 to TRBJ1-2, with 11 nucleotides matching TRBD1. CDR3 length equals 15 residues. CDR1 is SGHNT and CDR2 is YYREEE in the germline V gene (reference sequence). V dropped 4 bases and J dropped 4; count of bases not matched to a gene: 6. The full variable domain, rest sourced from reference TRBV5-4 and TRBJ1-2, is ETGVTQSPTHLIKTRGQQVTLRCSSQSGHNTVSWYQQALGQGPQFIFQYYREEENGRGNFPPRFSGLQFPNYSSELNVNALELDDSALYLCASSTQDRGLYGYTFGSGTRLTVV.

The V and J genes are TRBV15 and TRBJ2-3; D possibly corresponds to TRBD1 (6 bases). The ends were cut back, 7 bases at V and 0 bases at J, with 14 bases in the middle. The CDR3 loop spans 15 amino acids. CDR1 and CDR2 from the germline V gene are LNHNV and YYDKDF (reference sequence). The CDR3 nucleotides are TGTGCCACCACTCTACAGGGCCAGAGCACAGATACGCAGTATTTT. The encoded protein is CATTLQGQSTDTQYF.

The V and J genes are TRBV7-2 and TRBJ2-3; the match to TRBD1 covers 7 bases. This CDR3 comprises 16 residues. Looked up from germline, CDR1 is SGHTA and CDR2 is FQGNSA. V trimming: 3 bases; J trimming: 2 bases; junction bases outside the gene matches: 8. The CDR3 protein is CASSFLGGSPTDTQYF. The DNA for the CDR3 is TGTGCCAGCAGCTTCTTAGGGGGCTCACCCACAGATACGCAGTATTTT.

This rearrangement joins TRBV5-4 to TRBJ2-5; D is unclear. Trimming left V 1 base short and J 6 bases short, with 4 bases between. Germline CDR1 is SGHNT and CDR2 is YYREEE (reference sequence). The CDR3 covers 11 residues. DNA of the CDR3: TGTGCCAGCAGCTTGCTTCAGACCCAGTACTTC. This encodes CASSLLQTQYF. Variable domain in full (rest from reference TRBV5-4 and TRBJ2-5): ETGVTQSPTHLIKTRGQQVTLRCSSQSGHNTVSWYQQALGQGPQFIFQYYREEENGRGNFPPRFSGLQFPNYSSELNVNALELDDSALYLCASSLLQTQYFGPGTRLLVL.

This chain uses TRBV18 with TRBJ2-5, with 11 bases lining up with TRBD1. The CDR3 length is 16 residues. V lost 5 bases, J lost 1 base, and 6 bases stayed unmatched. Germline V gene sequence: CDR1 KGHSH, CDR2 LQKENI. CDR3 sequence reads: CASSGQGASGQETQYF. CDR3 sequence (DNA): TGTGCCAGCTCAGGACAGGGGGCTTCGGGCCAAGAGACCCAGTACTTC.